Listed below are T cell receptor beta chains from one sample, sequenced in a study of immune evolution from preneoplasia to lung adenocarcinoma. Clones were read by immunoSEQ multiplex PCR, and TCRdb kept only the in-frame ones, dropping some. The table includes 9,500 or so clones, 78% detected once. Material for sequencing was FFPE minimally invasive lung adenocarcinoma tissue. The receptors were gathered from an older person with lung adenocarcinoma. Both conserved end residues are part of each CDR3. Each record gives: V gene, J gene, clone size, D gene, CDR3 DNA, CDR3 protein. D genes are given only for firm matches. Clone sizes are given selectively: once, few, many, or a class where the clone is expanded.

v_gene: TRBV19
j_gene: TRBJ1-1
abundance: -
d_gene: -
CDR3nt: TGTGCCAGTAGTATAGGAGGGGCCGAAGCTTTCTTT
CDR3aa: CASSIGGAEAFF

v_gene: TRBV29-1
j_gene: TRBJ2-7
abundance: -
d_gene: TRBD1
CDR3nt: TGCAGCGTTACTTCCGGGACAGTCCTCTCCTACGAGCAGTACTTC
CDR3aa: CSVTSGTVLSYEQYF

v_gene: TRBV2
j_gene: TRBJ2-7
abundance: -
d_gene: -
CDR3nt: TGTGCCAGCAGTGACCTTACAGGGCCGAGGTACGAGCAGTACTTC
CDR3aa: CASSDLTGPRYEQYF

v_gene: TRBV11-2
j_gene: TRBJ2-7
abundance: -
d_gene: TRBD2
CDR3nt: TGTGCCAGCAGCCCTAGCGGGAGTATAACTTCCTACGAGCAGTACTTC
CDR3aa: CASSPSGSITSYEQYF

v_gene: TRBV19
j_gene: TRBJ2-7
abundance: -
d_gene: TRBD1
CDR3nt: TGTGCCAGTAGTATGCGTCCAGGGGGCGGCGAGCAGTACTTC
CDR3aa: CASSMRPGGGEQYF

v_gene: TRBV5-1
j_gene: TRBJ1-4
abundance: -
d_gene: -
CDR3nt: TGCGCCAGCAGCGGGTTTACAGGGATTGGGGAAAAACTGTTTTTT
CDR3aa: CASSGFTGIGEKLFF

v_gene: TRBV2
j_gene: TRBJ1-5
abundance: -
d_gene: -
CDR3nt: TGTGCCAGCAGTGAGGACGGTGGAGAAGGGGGTCAGCCCCAGCATTTT
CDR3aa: CASSEDGGEGGQPQHF

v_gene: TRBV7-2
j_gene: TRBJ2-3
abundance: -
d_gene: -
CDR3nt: TGTGCCAGCAGCTCTTATCTTTCCACAGATACGCAGTATTTT
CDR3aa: CASSSYLSTDTQYF

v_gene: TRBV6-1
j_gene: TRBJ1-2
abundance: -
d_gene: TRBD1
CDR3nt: TGTGCCAGCAGTGAACAGGGGGACTATGGCTACACCTTC
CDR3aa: CASSEQGDYGYTF

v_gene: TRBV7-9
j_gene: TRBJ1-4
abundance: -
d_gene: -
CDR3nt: TGTGCCAGCAGCACCTGGGGATCAACTAATGAAAAACTGTTTTTT
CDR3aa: CASSTWGSTNEKLFF

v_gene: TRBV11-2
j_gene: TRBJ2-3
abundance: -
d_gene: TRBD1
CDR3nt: TGTGCCAGCAGCTTAGAGGAGGGATGGACAGGGTCCACAGATACGCAGTATTTT
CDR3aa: CASSLEEGWTGSTDTQYF

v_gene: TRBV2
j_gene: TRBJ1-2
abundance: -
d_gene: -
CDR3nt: TGTGCGTCGGGACAAACAACAAAACCCTCCTATGGCTACACCTTC
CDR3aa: CASGQTTKPSYGYTF

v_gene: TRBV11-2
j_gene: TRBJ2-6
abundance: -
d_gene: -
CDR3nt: TGTGCCAGCAGCTTTGACACCGGGGTCTCTGGGGCCAACGTCCTGACTTTC
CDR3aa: CASSFDTGVSGANVLTF

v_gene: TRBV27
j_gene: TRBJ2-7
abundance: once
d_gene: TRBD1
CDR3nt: TGTGCCAGCAGCCCCGGGACAGGGGCCGAGCAGTACTTC
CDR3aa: CASSPGTGAEQYF

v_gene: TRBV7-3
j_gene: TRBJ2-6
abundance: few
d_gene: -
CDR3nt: TGTGCCAGCAGCGCACCGTTTGGGACCGTTAGCTCTGGGGCCAACGTCCTGACTTTC
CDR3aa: CASSAPFGTVSSGANVLTF

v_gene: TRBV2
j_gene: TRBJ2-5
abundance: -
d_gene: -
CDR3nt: TGTGCCAGCAGTGCCAGATACCAAGAGACCCAGTACTTC
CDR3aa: CASSARYQETQYF

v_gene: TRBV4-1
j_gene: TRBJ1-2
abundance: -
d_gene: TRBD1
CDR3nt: TGCGCCAGCAGCCAAGATTTGTACAGGGGCAACTATGGCTACACCTTC
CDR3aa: CASSQDLYRGNYGYTF

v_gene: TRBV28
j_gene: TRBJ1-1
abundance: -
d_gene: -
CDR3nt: TGTGCCAGCAATAGGGGCCGGGGCACTGAAGCTTTCTTT
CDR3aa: CASNRGRGTEAFF

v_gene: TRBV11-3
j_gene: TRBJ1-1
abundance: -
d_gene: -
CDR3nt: TGTGCCAGCAGCTTAGACAGCGGCACTGAAGCTTTCTTT
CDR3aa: CASSLDSGTEAFF

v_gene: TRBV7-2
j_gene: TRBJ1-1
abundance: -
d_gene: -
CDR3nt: TGTGCCAGCAGCTTAGGCGATTACACTGAAGCTTTCTTT
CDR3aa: CASSLGDYTEAFF

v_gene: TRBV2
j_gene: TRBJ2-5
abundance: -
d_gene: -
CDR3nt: TGTGCCAGCAGACTACAAGAGACCCAGTACTTC
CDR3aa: CASRLQETQYF

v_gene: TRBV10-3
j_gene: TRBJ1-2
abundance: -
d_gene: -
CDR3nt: TGTGCCATCAGTGAGCGGGGGGCACATGGCTACACCTTC
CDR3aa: CAISERGAHGYTF

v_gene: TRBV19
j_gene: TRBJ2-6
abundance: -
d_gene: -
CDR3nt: TGTGCCAGTAGTATGGAAGAGGGCTCTGGGGCCAACGTCCTGACTTTC
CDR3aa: CASSMEEGSGANVLTF

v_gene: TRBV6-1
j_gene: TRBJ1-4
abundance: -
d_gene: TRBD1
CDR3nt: TGTGCCAGCAGTGAGGATGCGGGACAGGGGAATGAAAAACTGTTTTTT
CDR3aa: CASSEDAGQGNEKLFF

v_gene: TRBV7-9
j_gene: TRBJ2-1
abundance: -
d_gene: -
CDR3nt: TGTGCCAGCAGCTTACTGGAGGGGAGAGAGCAGTTCTTC
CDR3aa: CASSLLEGREQFF

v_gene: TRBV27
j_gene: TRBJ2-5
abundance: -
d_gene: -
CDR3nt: TGTGCCAGCAGTTTATGGGGACCCCAAGAGACCCAGTACTTC
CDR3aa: CASSLWGPQETQYF

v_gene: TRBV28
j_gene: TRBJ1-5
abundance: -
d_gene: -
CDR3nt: TGTGCCAGCAGACACCGGTCGGGCAGCCATCAGCCCCAGCATTTT
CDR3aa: CASRHRSGSHQPQHF

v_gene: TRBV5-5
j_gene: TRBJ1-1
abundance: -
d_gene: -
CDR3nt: TGTGCCAGCAGCTTGGGGGGGTGGAACACTGAAGCTTTCTTT
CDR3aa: CASSLGGWNTEAFF

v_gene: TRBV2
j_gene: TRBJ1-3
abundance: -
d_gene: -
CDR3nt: TGTGCCAGCACAGGAGGTAACGGAAACACCATATATTTT
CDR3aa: CASTGGNGNTIYF

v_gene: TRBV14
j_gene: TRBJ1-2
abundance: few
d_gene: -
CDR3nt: TGTGCCAGCAGCCACGACAGCGTCCTCTATGGCTACACCTTC
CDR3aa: CASSHDSVLYGYTF